This T cell receptor (beta chain) was obtained from a study of shared clonotypes between healthy human individuals. V lost 0 bases, J lost 2 bases, and 8 bases lay in between. CDR3 size: 15 residues. Germline V lookup: CDR1 SGHRS, CDR2 YFSETQ. The sorted-subset replicate PCRs were given about 200 ng DNA, which is tens of thousands of T cell genomes. Using immunoSEQ multiplex PCR, the repertoire was profiled, and TCRdb retains in-frame clones only, with some absent. The sample lists 2,100,000 or so clones; 90% to 96% were seen once. Specimen: naive CD4+ T cells sorted from blood. Subset denoted: CD45RA+ positively selected. This TCR was recovered from a man in his late teens or twenties in good health. V is TRBV5-1 and J is TRBJ2-2; D not certain. The CDR3 is CASSLAPDNTGELFF. The CDR3 region has the DNA TGCGCCAGCAGCTTGGCCCCAGATAACACCGGGGAGCTGTTTTTT.